The 10 T cell receptor beta chains below were found in one sample sequenced in a study of early T cells in non-severe SARS-CoV-2 infection. TCRdb called the 5' RACE reads again in MiXCR, with one record for every CDR3 protein. The sample has under 20,000 distinct CDR3 sequences, about 4.2% seen once. Sequenced material: whole blood. The receptor source for this set is an adult who was a healthcare worker with PCR-confirmed SARS-CoV-2 infection or an uninfected control (not recorded which).

This clonotype was seen repeatedly, ten times or more. This chain links TRBV27 with TRBJ2-2; the D call may be TRBD1 or TRBD2 (6 bases each). The CDR3 loop spans 17 amino acids. Per the germline V gene, CDR1 is MNHEY and CDR2 is SMNVEV (reference sequence). V was shortened by 3 bases and J by 0 bases, with 14 bases between the two germline ends. The CDR3 region has the DNA TGTGCCAGCAGTTTTGAAGGGGGGCACCCGAACACCGGGGAGCTGTTTTTT. This codes for CASSFEGGHPNTGELFF.

Ten or more counts support this clonotype. V gene TRBV20-1 combines with J gene TRBJ2-3; no clear D. The CDR3 has 14 residues. The germline CDR1 and CDR2 sequences are DFQATT and SNEGSKA (reference sequence). Trimming pared 4 bases from V and 6 bases from J, leaving 17 bases between. The CDR3 region is CSANPSLPTDTQYF. CDR3 nucleotide sequence: TGCAGTGCTAACCCTAGTCTCCCCACGGATACGCAGTATTTT.

By proportion, this clonotype is large. J is TRBJ1-3 and V is TRBV20-1, with 8 bases lining up with TRBD1. CDR1 and CDR2 (germline): DFQATT, SNEGSKA (reference sequence). Trimming took 5 bases from V and 0 from J; bases not matched to a gene: 3. The CDR3 has 14 residues. The CDR3 reads CSAPDRVSGNTIYF. The CDR3, as DNA: TGCAGTGCTCCGGACAGGGTCTCTGGAAACACCATATATTTT.

This clonotype appeared many times. This chain joins TRBV11-3 and TRBJ2-1, with D uncertain. V dropped 0 bases and J dropped 6 bases, with 9 bases sitting between them. Germline assignment: CDR1 SGHNT and CDR2 YENEEA. The CDR3 runs to 14 residues. In nucleotides, the CDR3 is TGTGCCAGCAGCTTAGATCTGAGAAGCAATGAGCAGTTCTTC. Its translation is CASSLDLRSNEQFF.

This clonotype was detected a few times. The CDR3 reads CASSFGNRVVEQFF. CDR3 sequence (DNA): TGTGCCAGCAGCTTTGGGAACAGGGTGGTTGAGCAGTTCTTC. The chain joins TRBV7-9 to TRBJ2-1; D is possibly TRBD1 (6 bases). V was shortened by 3 bases and J by 9 bases, with 15 bases between the two germline ends. CDR3 length: 14 amino acids. CDR1 and CDR2 (germline): SEHNR, FQNEAQ (reference sequence). Supplemented by reference TRBV7-9 and TRBJ2-1, the full variable domain reads DTGVSQNPRHKITKRGQNVTFRCDPISEHNRLYWYRQTLGQGPEFLTYFQNEAQLEKSRLLSDRFSAERPKGSFSTLEIQRTEQGDSAMYLCASSFGNRVVEQFFGPGTRLTVL.

This clonotype occurred many times. The V call is TRBV2, the J call TRBJ2-3, with 8 bases lining up with TRBD2. V dropped 6 bases and J dropped 3; count of bases not matched to a gene: 11. From germline, CDR1 is SNHLY and CDR2 FYNNEI. The CDR3 is 16 residues long. CDR3 DNA: TGTGCCAGCAGCCCACCGTGGCGGGGGGAAACAGATACGCAGTATTTT. It specifies CASSPPWRGETDTQYF.

This clonotype came up many times. This chain joins TRBV5-5 and TRBJ2-5; possible D gene TRBD2, 6 bases. The CDR3 length is 15 residues. The V gene lost 0 bases and the J gene lost 5 bases, with 14 bases spanning the gap. The germline V gene has CDR1 SGHKS and CDR2 YYEKEE (reference sequence). The DNA of the CDR3 is TGTGCCAGCAGCTTGGTTTTGGCAGGAGGGGAGACCCAGTACTTC. This codes for CASSLVLAGGETQYF.

The table lists this clonotype with many counts. The rearrangement joins TRBV18 to TRBJ1-1; the D gene is possibly TRBD1 (5 bases). Trimming pared 2 bases from V and 4 bases from J, leaving 14 bases between. Per germline, CDR1 KGHSH and CDR2 LQKENI. The CDR3 totals 15 residues. The CDR3 here is CASSPGGTWGTEAFF. DNA of the CDR3: TGTGCCAGCTCACCAGGGGGTACCTGGGGCACTGAAGCTTTCTTT.

This clonotype was detected many times. The V and J genes are TRBV6-1 and TRBJ2-2; D gene unclear. The CDR3 loop spans 15 amino acids. From germline, CDR1 is MNHNS and CDR2 SASEGT. Trimming stripped 7 bases from V and 1 base from J, with 13 bases between. Here the CDR3 reads CASTLSRVNTGELFF. The DNA for the CDR3 is TGTGCCAGCACCCTGAGTCGGGTGAACACCGGGGAGCTGTTTTTT.

This clonotype was seen at least ten times. The rearrangement links TRBV9 to TRBJ2-2, with 8 bases fitting TRBD2. This CDR3 has 16 residues. V was clipped by 0 bases and J by 7 bases; unmatched bases: 8. CDR1 is SGDLS, CDR2 YYNGEE, per germline. CDR3 sequence: CASSVVPGGLSGELFF. The CDR3 DNA follows: TGTGCCAGCAGCGTAGTACCGGGAGGGCTGAGCGGGGAGCTGTTTTTT.